Following are 26 T cell receptor beta chains from one sample sequenced in a study of T-cell memory formation after mild COVID-19. Each CDR3 protein is one row after TCRdb ran MiXCR on the 5' RACE reads. Of roughly 510,000 distinct CDR3 sequences in the sample, around a sixth were seen once. The sample taken for sequencing was PBMCs or a T cell subset sorted from them (not recorded which). These receptors were collected from an adult woman who had mild COVID-19 (a few samples of this study predate the infection). Cell type and time point are not known.

V is TRBV9 and J is TRBJ2-5; 10 nucleotides align to TRBD1. The V segment lost 4 bases and the J segment 3 bases; nucleotides outside the gene matches: 3. This CDR3 is 14 amino acids long. Looked up from germline, CDR1 is SGDLS and CDR2 is YYNGEE. DNA of the CDR3: TGTGCCAGCAGCATCGGACAGGGGGAAGAGACCCAGTACTTC. Its protein is CASSIGQGEETQYF.

This clonotype was counted between two and nine times. The rearrangement uses TRBV7-9 and TRBJ2-1; no definite D call. Trimming removed 3 bases from V and 8 bases from J, with 11 bases in between. Looked up from germline, CDR1 is SEHNR and CDR2 is FQNEAQ (reference sequence). This CDR3 region has 13 residues. The CDR3 nucleotides are TGTGCCAGCAGCTTGATGACCAGCGATGAGCAGTTCTTC. This gives the protein CASSLMTSDEQFF.

This clonotype was recorded a few times. The chain recombines TRBV5-1 with TRBJ1-6; TRBD1 aligns across 11 bases. CDR1 is SGHRS and CDR2 is YFSETQ in the germline V gene. V lost 4 bases, J lost 7 bases, and 7 bases stayed unmatched. CDR3 size: 16 residues. This CDR3 reads CASSLIRDRGNSPLHF. The CDR3 DNA reads TGCGCCAGCAGCCTTATTCGGGACAGGGGGAATTCACCCCTCCACTTT.

The chain uses TRBV6-7 and TRBJ1-6; weak D call: TRBD1 (6 bases). TRBV6-7 qualifies as an ORF whose function is uncertain. This CDR3 contains 17 residues. With 5 bases removed from V and 0 bases from J, the gap between germline ends came to 14 bases. CDR3 DNA sequence: TGTGCCAGCAGTCGCAGACAGGCCAGCTCCTATAATTCACCCCTCCACTTT. Protein product: CASSRRQASSYNSPLHF.

This clonotype was seen a handful of times. V gene TRBV27 combines with J gene TRBJ2-7, with D maybe TRBD2 (6 bases). From germline, CDR1 is MNHEY and CDR2 SMNVEV (reference sequence). With 7 bases removed from V and 2 bases from J, the gap between germline ends came to 15 bases. The CDR3 is 14 amino acids. CDR3 sequence: CASKLGGGAYEQYF. The CDR3 DNA follows: TGTGCCAGCAAGCTGGGGGGTGGCGCCTACGAGCAGTACTTC.

This clonotype was detected a few times. The genes are TRBV27 and TRBJ1-1; D unclear. Trimming took off 2 bases at V and 1 base at J, with 5 bases between the two ends. Germline V gives CDR1 MNHEY, CDR2 SMNVEV (reference sequence). The CDR3 consists of 13 residues. CDR3 protein: CASSLNPNTEAFF. In DNA, the CDR3 is TGTGCCAGCAGTTTAAATCCGAACACTGAAGCTTTCTTT.

This chain joins TRBV7-2 and TRBJ2-5, with D maybe TRBD2 (5 bases). Germline V gives CDR1 SGHTA, CDR2 FQGNSA. V was pared by 1 base and J by 4 bases, with 7 bases between. The CDR3 covers 13 residues. DNA for the CDR3: TGTGCCAGCAGCTTAGGAGAGGGAGAGACCCAGTACTTC. Translated, it gives CASSLGEGETQYF. The whole variable domain, filled in from reference TRBV7-2 and TRBJ2-5, reads GAGVSQSPSNKVTEKGKDVELRCDPISGHTALYWYRQSLGQGLEFLIYFQGNSAPDKSGLPSDRFSAERTGGSVSTLTIQRTQQEDSAVYLCASSLGEGETQYFGPGTRLLVL.

The gene calls are TRBV20-1 and TRBJ1-2; D is ambiguous. The CDR3 sequence is 16 residues long. V was cut by 3 bases and J by 6 bases, with 23 bases left in between. Germline-derived CDR1 and CDR2 are DFQATT and SNEGSKA (reference sequence). CDR3 nucleotide sequence: TGCAGTGCTAGTAAAGGATCCGGGGTAGGGCTTCATGGCTACACCTTC. Protein sequence: CSASKGSGVGLHGYTF.

This chain links TRBV5-1 with TRBJ2-1; 7 bases match TRBD1. Germline CDR1 and CDR2: SGHRS and YFSETQ. Germline trimming cut 7 bases from V and 4 bases from J; bases unmatched to any gene: 8. CDR3 size: 14 residues. DNA for the CDR3: TGCGCCAGCCGTCCCGGGACAGTTTACAATGAGCAGTTCTTC. This gives the protein CASRPGTVYNEQFF.

V is TRBV19 and J is TRBJ1-1, with a possible D match to TRBD1 (5 bases). Trimming removed 7 bases from V and 6 bases from J, with 15 bases in between. The CDR3 has 13 amino acids. In germline, CDR1 is LNHDA, CDR2 SQIVND (reference sequence). The CDR3 region has the DNA TGTGCCAGTACCTACAGGTGGGGGTCTGAAGCTTTCTTT. Its translation: CASTYRWGSEAFF.

This sequence joins TRBV4-1 and TRBJ2-1, with 9 bases aligning to TRBD2. Germline lookup yields CDR1 MGHRA and CDR2 YSYEKL. The CDR3 is 18 amino acids. Germline trimming cut 0 bases from V and 9 bases from J; bases unmatched to any gene: 15. CDR3 amino acids: CASSQEAHGTSSRGEQFF. In nucleotides, the CDR3 is TGCGCCAGCAGCCAAGAAGCGCATGGGACTAGCTCTCGCGGTGAGCAGTTCTTC.

The genes are TRBV7-9 and TRBJ2-3, with TRBD2 matching 11 bases. There are 16 residues in the CDR3. Germline CDR1 is SEHNR and CDR2 is FQNEAQ (reference sequence). The V gene end was trimmed by 5 bases and the J gene end by 2 bases; junction bases not matched to a gene: 6. The CDR3 sequence: CASSAGTSGDTDTQYF. The CDR3 DNA follows: TGTGCCAGCAGCGCCGGGACTAGCGGTGACACAGATACGCAGTATTTT.

Comment on this clonotype: This may come from a read error, since a much larger clone is one base off. The J gene is TRBJ1-3, the V gene TRBV20-1, with 10 nucleotides matching TRBD1. The CDR3 covers 15 residues. The V segment lost 3 bases and the J segment 6 bases; nucleotides outside the gene matches: 8. Germline CDR1 and CDR2: DFQATT and SNEGSKA (reference sequence). DNA of the CDR3: TGCAGTGCTAGCCCCGGGACAGGGGCAGTAAACACCATATATTTT. Its protein is CSASPGTGAVNTIYF.

This clonotype was observed a few times. The V call is TRBV4-3, the J call TRBJ1-1; no reliable D call. This CDR3 is built from 15 residues. Germline CDR1 LGHNA, CDR2 YSLEER. The V end lost 3 bases, the J end lost 1 base, and 12 bases lay between the germline ends. CDR3 coding DNA: TGCGCCAGCAGCCAGGTCCTGGGCGGGAACACTGAAGCTTTCTTT. Translating it yields CASSQVLGGNTEAFF.

The chain recombines TRBV19 with TRBJ1-3; unclear D gene. Germline CDR1 LNHDA, CDR2 SQIVND (reference sequence). Trimming stripped 7 bases from V and 2 bases from J, with 15 bases between. CDR3 length equals 15 residues. CDR3 amino acids: CASNTASYPGNTIYF. CDR3 coding DNA: TGTGCCAGTAATACCGCTTCGTACCCTGGAAACACCATATATTTT.

This clonotype was recorded a few times. V gene TRBV12-3 or TRBV12-4 combines with J gene TRBJ1-1, with D possibly TRBD1 on 5 matching bases. The CDR3 length is 15 residues. V lost 3 bases and J 1 base, leaving 12 bases between the germline ends. CDR3 amino acids: CASSFGGGSNTEAFF. In DNA, the CDR3 is TGTGCCAGCAGTTTTGGGGGGGGGTCGAACACTGAAGCTTTCTTT.

This chain links TRBV7-2 with TRBJ2-5; D is tentatively TRBD1 or TRBD2 (6 bases each). V was cut by 0 bases and J by 5 bases, with 13 bases left in between. The CDR3 totals 15 residues. Germline loops: CDR1 SGHTA, CDR2 FQGNSA. CDR3 nucleotides: TGTGCCAGCAGCTTAGCAAGGAAAGGGGGGGAGACCCAGTACTTC. It is translated as CASSLARKGGETQYF.

This clonotype was seen only a few times. V and J are TRBV6-1 and TRBJ1-1, with D hard to call. V lost 7 bases and J 10 bases, leaving 19 bases between the germline ends. Germline V gene lookup returns CDR1 MNHNS and CDR2 SASEGT. This CDR3 region has 13 residues. CDR3 nucleotides: TGTGCCAGCATACTTTGGACCCAAGAGGGAGCTTTCTTT. This gives the protein CASILWTQEGAFF.

This clonotype appeared a few times. The chain links TRBV11-2 to TRBJ2-2; D is unresolved. This CDR3 contains 16 residues. CDR1 is SGHAT, CDR2 FQNNGV, per germline. The V and J ends lost 4 bases and 0 bases respectively, with 12 bases between them. CDR3 in DNA: TGTGCCAGCAGCTACCGACCCGCAACGAACACCGGGGAGCTGTTTTTT. Translating gives CASSYRPATNTGELFF.

This clonotype has just a few counts. The gene calls are TRBV20-1 and TRBJ2-1, with 8 positions matching TRBD2. Looked up from germline, CDR1 is DFQATT and CDR2 is SNEGSKA (reference sequence). V lost 0 bases, J lost 8 bases, and 12 bases stayed unmatched. The CDR3 spans 16 residues. The CDR3 here is CSARDVSGTLVDEQFF. CDR3 DNA sequence: TGCAGTGCTAGAGATGTTAGCGGGACTCTAGTTGATGAGCAGTTCTTC.

V gene TRBV27 combines with J gene TRBJ2-7, with 13 bases aligning to TRBD2. The germline gives CDR1 MNHEY, CDR2 SMNVEV (reference sequence). The CDR3 loop spans 14 amino acids. With V trimmed by 4 bases and J by 4 bases, 1 base remained unmatched. CDR3 protein: CASSSTSGGYEQYF. In DNA, the CDR3 is TGTGCCAGCAGTTCGACTAGCGGGGGGTACGAGCAGTACTTC.

This chain uses TRBV12-3 or TRBV12-4 with TRBJ2-5, with D unclear. The germline V and J ends were trimmed by 4 bases and 2 bases, with 8 bases remaining between them. The CDR3 extends over 13 amino acids. Here the CDR3 reads CASSWLRQETQYF. In DNA, the CDR3 is TGTGCCAGCAGTTGGTTGAGACAAGAGACCCAGTACTTC.

CDR3: CASSRLDTETQYF. The CDR3 DNA is TGTGCCAGCAGCAGACTAGATACGGAGACCCAGTACTTC. The chain employs TRBV5-4 and TRBJ2-5; maybe TRBD2 (6 bases). Germline lookup yields CDR1 SGHNT and CDR2 YYREEE (reference sequence). CDR3 length: 13 amino acids. V was trimmed by 4 bases and J by 5 bases, leaving 12 bases between them. The whole variable domain, remainder taken from reference TRBV5-4 and TRBJ2-5, is ETGVTQSPTHLIKTRGQQVTLRCSSQSGHNTVSWYQQALGQGPQFIFQYYREEENGRGNFPPRFSGLQFPNYSSELNVNALELDDSALYLCASSRLDTETQYFGPGTRLLVL.

This clonotype showed up just a few times. The rearrangement joins TRBV6-5 to TRBJ2-2; TRBD2 agrees at 7 bases. The V segment lost 2 bases and the J segment 4 bases; nucleotides outside the gene matches: 1. Germline V gene sequence: CDR1 MNHEY, CDR2 SVGAGI. This CDR3 has 14 amino acids. The CDR3 DNA reads TGTGCCAGCAGTTACGGACTAGTCACCGGGGAGCTGTTTTTT. It codes for CASSYGLVTGELFF.

The CDR3 DNA reads TGTGCCACCAGCACAGAGGCCCGAAGCTATGGCTACACCTTC. Translation: CATSTEARSYGYTF. The gene calls are TRBV15 and TRBJ1-2; no definite D call. The CDR3 extends over 14 amino acids. V shed 4 bases and J shed 4 bases, with 13 bases lying between them. The germline V gene encodes CDR1 LNHNV and CDR2 YYDKDF (reference sequence).

This clonotype occurred a few times. CDR3 nucleotide sequence: TGTGCCAGCAGCTTAGCGCAAGCTAGCGGGAGCGAGGAGCAGTACTTC. Amino acid sequence: CASSLAQASGSEEQYF. This chain uses TRBV7-6 with TRBJ2-7; 10 bases are shared with TRBD2. The germline gives CDR1 SGHVS, CDR2 FNYEAQ. Unmatched junction bases numbered 9, after V lost 0 bases and J lost 7 bases. The CDR3 contains 16 residues.